This paragraph covers one T cell receptor beta chain sequence. Data came from immunoSEQ multiplex PCR; TCRdb stores just in-frame clones and leaves some out. The sample lists around 50,000 clones, around 90% occurring once. This sample stems from a study of control samples from healthy donors and cancer patients. The germline gives CDR1 LNHDA, CDR2 SQIVND (reference sequence). J was trimmed by 1 base and V by 5 bases; bases with no gene match: 6. The CDR3 length is 15 residues. The sequence derives from a man in his forties or fifties with colorectal cancer. The chain combines TRBV19 with TRBJ1-2, with 8 bases identical to TRBD1. What was sequenced was PBMCs. CDR3 DNA sequence: TGTGCCAGTAGTCCCGTCGGACAGGGTAACTATGGCTACACCTTC. Translation: CASSPVGQGNYGYTF.